This T cell receptor (beta chain) was observed in a study of blood T cell repertoires in COVID-19. Study background: Both acute and convalescent COVID-19 samples were obtained from the United States, Italy and Spain.

Authors' methods: Reference gene primers were amplified, and this amplification served to estimate nucleated cell counts. Only in-frame clones appear in the TCRdb table, and some are missing; sequencing was by immunoSEQ multiplex PCR. The V and J calls and the clone size are those of that table, but D and trimming were determined from the DNA. The sample consists of more than 80,000 clones, approximately 85% of them appearing once. This receptor was obtained from a woman older than 75 with COVID-19, enrolled during active disease. The sequenced sample was peripheral blood.

In DNA, the CDR3 is TGTGCCAGTAGTTTCAAATCTAGGGCCGGGGATGAGCAGTTCTTC. This gives the protein CASSFKSRAGDEQFF. This chain uses TRBV19 with TRBJ2-1, with a weak D call TRBD2 (5 bases). CDR3 size: 15 residues. The V gene lost 5 bases and the J gene lost 8 bases, with 19 bases spanning the gap. Germline CDR1 reads LNHDA; CDR2 reads SQIVND (reference sequence).